The clone carrying this T cell receptor beta chain was picked up one time. The record originates from a study of blood T cell repertoires in COVID-19. Study summary: Italy, Spain and the United States were the sources of the convalescent and acute COVID-19 samples. T cells, B-cell-depleted T cells, or PBMCs supplied cDNA or gDNA.

In the authors' methods: From reference gene primer amplification, estimates of nucleated cell counts were derived. Assay used: immunoSEQ multiplex PCR; TCRdb lists only in-frame clones, some missing. D and trimming come from the DNA, and the V and J calls and clone size come from that table. The profile shows 180,000 or so clones, 70% to 90% of them singletons. V lost 4 bases, J lost 7 bases, and 18 bases lay in between. Germline V gene data show CDR1 as SGHRS and CDR2 as YFSETQ. The CDR3 length is 14 residues. The genes are TRBV5-1 and TRBJ2-7; possibly TRBD1 for D (5 bases). Sequencing was done on a sample of peripheral blood. The receptor was isolated from a man between 18 and 35 years old with acute or convalescent COVID-19. The DNA for the CDR3 is TGCGCCAGCAGCGCCGGGCGCAGGGCGCAGGAGCAGTACTTC. It is translated as CASSAGRRAQEQYF.